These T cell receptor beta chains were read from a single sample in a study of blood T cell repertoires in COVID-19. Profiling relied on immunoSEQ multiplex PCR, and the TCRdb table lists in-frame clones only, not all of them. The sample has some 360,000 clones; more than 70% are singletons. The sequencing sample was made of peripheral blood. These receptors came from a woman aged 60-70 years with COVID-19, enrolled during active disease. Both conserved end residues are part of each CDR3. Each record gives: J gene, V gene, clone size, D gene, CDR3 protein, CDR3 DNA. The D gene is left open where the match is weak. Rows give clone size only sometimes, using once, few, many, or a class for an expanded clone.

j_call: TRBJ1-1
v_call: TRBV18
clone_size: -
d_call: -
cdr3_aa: CASSSSGSDTEAFF
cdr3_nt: TGTGCCAGCTCATCCTCAGGGTCCGACACTGAAGCTTTCTTT

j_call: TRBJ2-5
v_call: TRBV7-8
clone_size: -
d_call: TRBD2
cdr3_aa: CASSRISGATTATQYF
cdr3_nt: TGTGCCAGCAGTCGAATTAGCGGGGCGACCACGGCGACCCAGTACTTC

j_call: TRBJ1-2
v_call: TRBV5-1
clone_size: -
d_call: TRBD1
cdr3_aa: CASSGEAGGNGYTF
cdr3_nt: TGCGCCAGCAGCGGGGAGGCAGGGGGAAATGGCTACACCTTC

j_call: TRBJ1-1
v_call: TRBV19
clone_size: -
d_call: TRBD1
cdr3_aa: CASRDRDGMETEAFF
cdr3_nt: TGTGCCAGTAGGGACAGGGATGGGATGGAAACTGAAGCTTTCTTT

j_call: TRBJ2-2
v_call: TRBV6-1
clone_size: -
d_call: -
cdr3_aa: CASSAHGGPNTGELFF
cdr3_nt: TGTGCCAGCAGTGCTCACGGGGGACCCAACACCGGGGAGCTGTTTTTT

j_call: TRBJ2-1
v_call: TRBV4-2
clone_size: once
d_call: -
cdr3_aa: CASSQDHVAASYNEQFF
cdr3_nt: TGTGCCAGCAGCCAAGATCACGTAGCGGCTTCCTACAATGAGCAGTTCTTC

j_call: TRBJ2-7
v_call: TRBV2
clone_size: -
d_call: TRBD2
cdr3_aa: CASQGTSGGAYEQYF
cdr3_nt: TGTGCCAGCCAGGGGACTAGCGGGGGGGCTTACGAGCAGTACTTC

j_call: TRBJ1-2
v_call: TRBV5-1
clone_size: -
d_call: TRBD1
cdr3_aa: CASSQTGGANYGYTF
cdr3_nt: TGCGCCAGCAGCCAGACAGGGGGCGCTAACTATGGCTACACCTTC

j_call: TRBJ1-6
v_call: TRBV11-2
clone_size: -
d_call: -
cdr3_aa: CASSLNRNSPLHF
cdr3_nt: TGTGCCAGCAGCTTAAATCGTAATTCACCCCTCCACTTT

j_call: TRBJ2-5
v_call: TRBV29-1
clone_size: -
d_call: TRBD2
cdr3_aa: CSVAPTWTSGETQYF
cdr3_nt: TGCAGCGTTGCTCCTACCTGGACTAGCGGGGAGACCCAGTACTTC

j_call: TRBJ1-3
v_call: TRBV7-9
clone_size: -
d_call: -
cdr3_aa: CASSLGAQMLNTIYF
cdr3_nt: TGTGCCAGCAGCTTAGGGGCCCAAATGTTAAACACCATATATTTT

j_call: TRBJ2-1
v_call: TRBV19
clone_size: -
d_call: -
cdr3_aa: CASRGGPSSYNEQFF
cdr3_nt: TGTGCCAGTAGGGGGGGGCCGAGCTCCTACAATGAGCAGTTCTTC

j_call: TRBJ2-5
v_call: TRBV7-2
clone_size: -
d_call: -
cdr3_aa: CASSLSLLGRETQYF
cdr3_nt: TGTGCCAGCAGCTTATCACTACTAGGGAGGGAGACCCAGTACTTC

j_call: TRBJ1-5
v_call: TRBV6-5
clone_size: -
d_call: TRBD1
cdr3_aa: CASRGTGRNQPQHF
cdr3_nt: TGTGCCAGCAGAGGGACAGGTCGGAATCAGCCCCAGCATTTT

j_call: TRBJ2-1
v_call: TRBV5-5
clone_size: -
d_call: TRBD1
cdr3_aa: CASSQTGTSYNEQFF
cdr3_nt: TGTGCCAGCAGCCAGACAGGGACCTCCTACAATGAGCAGTTCTTC

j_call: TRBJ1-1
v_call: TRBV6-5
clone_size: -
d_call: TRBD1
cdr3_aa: CASRPTGGTEAFF
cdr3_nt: TGTGCCAGCAGACCCACAGGGGGCACTGAAGCTTTCTTT

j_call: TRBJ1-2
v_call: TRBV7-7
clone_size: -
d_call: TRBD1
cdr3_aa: CAGGGGQGPHYGYTF
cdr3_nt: TGTGCCGGTGGCGGGGGACAGGGGCCCCACTATGGCTACACCTTC

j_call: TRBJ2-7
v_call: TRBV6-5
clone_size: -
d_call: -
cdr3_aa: CASSSSPGVDKQYF
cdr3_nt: TGTGCCAGCAGTTCCTCCCCCGGGGTTGATAAGCAGTACTTC

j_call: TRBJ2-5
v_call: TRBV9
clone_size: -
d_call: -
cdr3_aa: CASSVSPRGPLETQYF
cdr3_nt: TGTGCCAGCAGCGTCTCCCCCAGGGGCCCCTTAGAGACCCAGTACTTC

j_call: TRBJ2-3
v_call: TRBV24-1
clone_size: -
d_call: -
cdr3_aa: CATSDLGRGQNTDTQYF
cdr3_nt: TGTGCCACCAGTGATTTGGGGCGGGGACAGAACACAGATACGCAGTATTTT

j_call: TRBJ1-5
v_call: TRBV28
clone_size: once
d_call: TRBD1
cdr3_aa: CASSPAGTGAYQPQHF
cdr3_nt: TGTGCCAGCAGTCCGGCCGGGACAGGGGCCTATCAGCCCCAGCATTTT

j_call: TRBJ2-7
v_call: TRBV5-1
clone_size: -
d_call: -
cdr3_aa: CASSLVVGAGASYEQYF
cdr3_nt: TGCGCCAGCAGCTTGGTTGTTGGGGCGGGGGCGTCCTACGAGCAGTACTTC

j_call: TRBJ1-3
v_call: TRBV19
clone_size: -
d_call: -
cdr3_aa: CASSPLTRGRISGNTIYF
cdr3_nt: TGTGCCAGTAGTCCCTTAACAAGGGGGAGAATAAGTGGAAACACCATATATTTT

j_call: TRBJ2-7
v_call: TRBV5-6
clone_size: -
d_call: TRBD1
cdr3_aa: CASSRWGSGQGRNEQYF
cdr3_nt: TGTGCCAGCAGCCGGTGGGGGTCGGGACAGGGTAGGAACGAGCAGTACTTC

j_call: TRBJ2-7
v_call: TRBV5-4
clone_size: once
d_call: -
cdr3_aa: CASSRGGEREQYF
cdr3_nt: TGTGCCAGCAGTCGGGGCGGGGAGAGGGAGCAGTACTTC

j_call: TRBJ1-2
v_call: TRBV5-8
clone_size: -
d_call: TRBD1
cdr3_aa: CASSFGQGANYGYTF
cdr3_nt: TGTGCCAGCAGCTTCGGACAGGGGGCGAACTATGGCTACACCTTC

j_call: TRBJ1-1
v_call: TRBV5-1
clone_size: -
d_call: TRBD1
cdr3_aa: CASSYRGLGDEAFF
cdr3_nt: TGCGCCAGCAGCTACAGGGGGCTAGGGGATGAAGCTTTCTTT

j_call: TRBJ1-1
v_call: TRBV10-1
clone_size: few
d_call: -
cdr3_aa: CASSEAENTEAFF
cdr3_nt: TGCGCCAGCAGTGAGGCGGAGAACACTGAAGCTTTCTTT

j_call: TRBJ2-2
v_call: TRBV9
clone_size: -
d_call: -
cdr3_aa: CASSVAGVTTGELFF
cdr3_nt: TGTGCCAGCAGCGTAGCGGGGGTGACCACCGGGGAGCTGTTTTTT

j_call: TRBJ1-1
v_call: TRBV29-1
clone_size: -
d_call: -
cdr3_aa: CSVVSGMGSEAFF
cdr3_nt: TGCAGCGTTGTATCAGGGATGGGCTCTGAAGCTTTCTTT

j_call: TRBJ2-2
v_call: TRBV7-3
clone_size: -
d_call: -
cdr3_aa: CASSLKPTTNTGELFF
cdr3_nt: TGTGCCAGCAGCTTAAAGCCGACAACGAACACCGGGGAGCTGTTTTTT

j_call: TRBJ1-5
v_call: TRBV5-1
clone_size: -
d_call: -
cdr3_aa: CASSLGERGAHQPQHF
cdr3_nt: TGCGCCAGCAGCTTGGGGGAACGGGGGGCCCATCAGCCCCAGCATTTT

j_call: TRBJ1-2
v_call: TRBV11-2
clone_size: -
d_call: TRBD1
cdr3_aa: CASSPYPTGVKAANYGYTF
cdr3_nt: TGTGCCAGCAGCCCCTACCCAACAGGGGTAAAGGCGGCTAACTATGGCTACACCTTC

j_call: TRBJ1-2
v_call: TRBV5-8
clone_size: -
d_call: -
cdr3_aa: CASSLTPVSAF
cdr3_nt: TGTGCCAGCAGCTTGACTCCTGTCTCGGCCTTC

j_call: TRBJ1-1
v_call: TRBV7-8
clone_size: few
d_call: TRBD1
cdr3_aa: CASSLVTGGVSEAFF
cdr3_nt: TGTGCCAGCAGCTTAGTAACAGGGGGGGTGAGTGAAGCTTTCTTT

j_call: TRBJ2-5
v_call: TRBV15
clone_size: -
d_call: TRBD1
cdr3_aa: CATSRRSGGAQETQYF
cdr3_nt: TGTGCCACCAGCAGACGTTCAGGGGGCGCGCAAGAGACCCAGTACTTC

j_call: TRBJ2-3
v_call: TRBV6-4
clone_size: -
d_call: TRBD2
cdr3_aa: CASRSKRGTDTQYF
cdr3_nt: TGTGCCAGCCGATCGAAGCGGGGGACAGATACGCAGTATTTT

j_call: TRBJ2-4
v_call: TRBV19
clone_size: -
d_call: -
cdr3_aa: CASSIGGPAKNIQYF
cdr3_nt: TGTGCCAGTAGTATCGGAGGTCCGGCCAAAAACATTCAGTACTTC

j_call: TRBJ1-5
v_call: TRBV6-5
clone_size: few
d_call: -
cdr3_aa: CASSYSRGPNQPQHF
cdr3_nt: TGTGCCAGCAGTTACTCCAGGGGACCCAATCAGCCCCAGCATTTT

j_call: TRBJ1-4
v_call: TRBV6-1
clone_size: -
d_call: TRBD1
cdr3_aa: CASSEGAGTGNEKLFF
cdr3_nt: TGTGCCAGCAGTGAAGGAGCAGGGACAGGGAATGAAAAACTGTTTTTT

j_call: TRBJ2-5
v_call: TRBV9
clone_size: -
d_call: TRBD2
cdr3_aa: CASSAGGLAGGRGETQYF
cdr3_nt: TGTGCCAGCAGCGCCGGAGGACTAGCGGGGGGCCGGGGGGAGACCCAGTACTTC

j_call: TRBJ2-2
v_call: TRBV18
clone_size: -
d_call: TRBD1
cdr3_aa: CASSPGTVLTGELFF
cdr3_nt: TGTGCCAGCTCACCGGGGACAGTCCTCACCGGGGAGCTGTTTTTT

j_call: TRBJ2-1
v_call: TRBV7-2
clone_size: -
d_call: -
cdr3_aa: CASSSRWSLYNEQFF
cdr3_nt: TGTGCCAGCAGCTCCCGGTGGTCACTTTACAATGAGCAGTTCTTC

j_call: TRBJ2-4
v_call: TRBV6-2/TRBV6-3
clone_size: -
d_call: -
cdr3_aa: CASSFGGARNIQYF
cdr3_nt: TGTGCCAGCAGTTTCGGGGGAGCCAGAAACATTCAGTACTTC